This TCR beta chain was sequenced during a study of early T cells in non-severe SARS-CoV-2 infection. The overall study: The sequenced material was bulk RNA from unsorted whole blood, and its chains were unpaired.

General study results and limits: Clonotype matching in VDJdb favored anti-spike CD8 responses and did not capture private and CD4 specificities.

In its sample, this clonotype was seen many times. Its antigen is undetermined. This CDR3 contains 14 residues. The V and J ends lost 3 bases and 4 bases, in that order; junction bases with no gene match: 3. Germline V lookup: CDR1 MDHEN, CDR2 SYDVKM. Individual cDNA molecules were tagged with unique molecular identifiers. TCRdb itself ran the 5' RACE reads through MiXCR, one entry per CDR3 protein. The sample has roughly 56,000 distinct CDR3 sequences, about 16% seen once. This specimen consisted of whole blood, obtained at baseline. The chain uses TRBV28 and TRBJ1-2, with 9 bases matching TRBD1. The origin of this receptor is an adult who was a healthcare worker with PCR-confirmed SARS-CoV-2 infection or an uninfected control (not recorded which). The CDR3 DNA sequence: TGTGCCAGCAGTTTGGGACAGGGTCCCTATGGCTACACCTTC. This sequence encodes CASSLGQGPYGYTF.